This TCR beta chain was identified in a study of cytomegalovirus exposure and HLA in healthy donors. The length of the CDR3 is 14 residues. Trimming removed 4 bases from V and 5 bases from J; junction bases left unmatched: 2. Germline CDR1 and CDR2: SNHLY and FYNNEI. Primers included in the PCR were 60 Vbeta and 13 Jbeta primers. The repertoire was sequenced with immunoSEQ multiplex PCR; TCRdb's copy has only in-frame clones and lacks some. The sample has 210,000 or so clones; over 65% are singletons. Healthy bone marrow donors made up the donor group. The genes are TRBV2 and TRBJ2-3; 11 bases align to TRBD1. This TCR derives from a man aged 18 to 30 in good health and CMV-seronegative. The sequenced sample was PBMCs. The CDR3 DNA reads TGTGCCAGCAGTGTGGGGACAGGGGGAGATACGCAGTATTTT. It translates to CASSVGTGGDTQYF.